The 27 T cell receptor beta chains given below trace back to one sample, sequenced in a study of PD-1 blockade in classical Hodgkin lymphoma. Assay used: immunoSEQ multiplex PCR; TCRdb lists only in-frame clones, some missing. The table includes approximately 45,000 clones, 66% detected once. Time point in this sample: cycle 4 day 1 (C4D1), after less than 7 weeks of nivolumab. Following autologous stem cell transplantation, relapse occurred in every patient, and exposure to brentuximab vedotin varied. Specimen: peripheral blood mononuclear cells (PBMCs), collected before the fourth cycle of nivolumab. Source of these receptors: a human donor with classical Hodgkin lymphoma.

Only a few counts were recorded for this clone. DNA for the CDR3: TGTGCCAGCAGCCGTGGACCTTATAGCAATCAGCCCCAGCATTTT. Translation: CASSRGPYSNQPQHF. The chain combines TRBV11-2 with TRBJ1-5; D gene uncertain. This CDR3 has 15 residues. Trimming stripped 5 bases from V and 0 bases from J, with 11 bases between. CDR1 is SGHAT and CDR2 is FQNNGV in the germline V gene.

CDR3 bases: TGTGCCAGCTCATATAGACAGAACACAGATACGCAGTATTTT. Amino acids: CASSYRQNTDTQYF. This sequence joins TRBV18 and TRBJ2-3; perhaps TRBD1 as D (5 bases). Germline V gene sequence: CDR1 KGHSH, CDR2 LQKENI. V was trimmed by 5 bases and J by 2 bases, leaving 11 bases between them. CDR3 length: 14 amino acids.

This clone is termed medium-sized. The rearrangement joins TRBV6-4 to TRBJ2-3; D is unresolved. The CDR3 is 13 residues long. Germline V CDR1 and CDR2: MRHNA, SNTAGT. V was pared by 3 bases and J by 2 bases, with 6 bases between. This CDR3 is CASSEEDTDTQYF. The CDR3 DNA is TGTGCCAGCAGTGAAGAAGACACAGATACGCAGTATTTT.

CDR3: CASSYRRTGDTEAFF. The DNA of the CDR3 is TGTGCCAGCAGTTACCGGCGGACAGGGGACACTGAAGCTTTCTTT. The chain is built from TRBV6-5 and TRBJ1-1; 9 bases match TRBD1. The CDR3 consists of 15 residues. The J segment lost 3 bases and the V segment lost 2 bases, leaving 4 bases of the junction unmatched. Germline V lookup: CDR1 MNHEY, CDR2 SVGAGI.

This clone showed up just a few times. The chain employs TRBV27 and TRBJ1-2; maybe TRBD1 (6 bases). Trimming shortened V by 2 bases and J by 5 bases, and 18 bases separated the two germline ends. Germline V gives CDR1 MNHEY, CDR2 SMNVEV (reference sequence). This CDR3 has 16 residues. CDR3 amino acids: CASSLKGPGQGYGYTF. The CDR3 nucleotides are TGTGCCAGCAGTTTAAAGGGGCCGGGGCAGGGGTATGGCTACACCTTC.

The table lists this clone with a few counts. J is TRBJ2-7 and V is TRBV11-2; 7 nucleotides align to TRBD1. J lost 3 bases, V lost 9 bases, and 5 bases had no gene match. Germline V lookup: CDR1 SGHAT, CDR2 FQNNGV. This CDR3 has 12 amino acids. This CDR3 reads CASGTAFYEQYF. The CDR3 DNA is TGTGCCAGTGGGACAGCATTCTACGAGCAGTACTTC. The variable domain in full, with the rest retrieved from reference TRBV11-2 and TRBJ2-7, is EAGVAQSPRYKIIEKRQSVAFWCNPISGHATLYWYQQILGQGPKLLIQFQNNGVVDDSQLPKDRFSAERLKGVDSTLKIQPAKLEDSAVYLCASGTAFYEQYFGPGTRLTVT.

The chain employs TRBV30 and TRBJ2-1; 8 nucleotides match TRBD1. Losses at the gene ends were 1 base for V and 10 bases for J; bases not matched to a gene: 6. Germline V gene data show CDR1 as GTSNPN and CDR2 as SVGIG (reference sequence). CDR3 length: 13 amino acids. The CDR3 DNA sequence: TGTGCCTGGAGTGAGGACAGGGATGGCGAGCAGTTCTTC. It encodes CAWSEDRDGEQFF.

The chain couples TRBV6-6 to TRBJ1-3; D remains ambiguous. This CDR3 has 16 residues. CDR1 and CDR2 (germline): MNHNY, SVGAGI (reference sequence). V lost 3 bases to trimming and J lost 1 base, with 13 bases between them. This chain's CDR3 is CASSYIGKHSGNTIYF. CDR3 in DNA: TGTGCCAGCAGTTATATAGGCAAACATTCTGGAAACACCATATATTTT.

This clone was seen more than once but under ten times. V is TRBV19 and J is TRBJ1-4; TRBD1 matches at 7 bases. Germline CDR1 reads LNHDA; CDR2 reads SQIVND (reference sequence). CDR3 length equals 15 residues. V trimming: 3 bases; J trimming: 5 bases; junction bases outside the gene matches: 6. The CDR3 DNA follows: TGTGCCAGTAGTATCGCCGGGACAGCAAATGAAAAACTGTTTTTT. Its protein product is CASSIAGTANEKLFF.

This clone was seen a single time. V gene TRBV7-9 combines with J gene TRBJ2-1; no clear D gene. The CDR3 sequence is 13 residues long. Between the trimmed V and J ends, which lost 5 bases and 8 bases, there was a span of 13 bases. Germline V gives CDR1 SEHNR, CDR2 FQNEAQ (reference sequence). The CDR3 bases are TGTGCCAGCAGCCTCCGGATAGGCCATGAGCAGTTCTTC. Translated: CASSLRIGHEQFF. The complete variable domain, with remaining parts taken from reference TRBV7-9 and TRBJ2-1, reads DTGVSQNPRHKITKRGQNVTFRCDPISEHNRLYWYRQTLGQGPEFLTYFQNEAQLEKSRLLSDRFSAERPKGSFSTLEIQRTEQGDSAMYLCASSLRIGHEQFFGPGTRLTVL.

This clone was seen only once. V is TRBV2 and J is TRBJ2-5; D is uncertain. Germline assignment: CDR1 SNHLY and CDR2 FYNNEI. The CDR3 extends over 13 amino acids. Trimming removed 3 bases at V and 4 bases at J, with 9 bases between. The CDR3 loop is CASSEDLRETQYF. The CDR3 region has the DNA TGTGCCAGCAGTGAGGACCTGAGAGAGACCCAGTACTTC.

The rearrangement uses TRBV28 and TRBJ1-4; D remains unclear. Per germline, CDR1 MDHEN and CDR2 SYDVKM. V lost 1 base and J 7 bases, leaving 4 bases between the germline ends. The CDR3 has 12 residues. In nucleotides, the CDR3 is TGTGCCAGCAGTTTATCGGTTGAAAAACTGTTTTTT. Translated, it gives CASSLSVEKLFF.

The genes are TRBV19 and TRBJ1-2; D might be TRBD1 (6 bases). Between the trimmed V and J ends, which lost 3 bases and 3 bases, there was a span of 20 bases. The CDR3 runs 17 residues. Germline loops: CDR1 LNHDA, CDR2 SQIVND (reference sequence). CDR3 in amino acids: CASSIEGTRAPYYGYTF. The CDR3 coding sequence is TGTGCCAGTAGTATTGAGGGGACAAGAGCCCCCTACTATGGCTACACCTTC.

Written as DNA, the CDR3 is TGTGCCAGCAGATCCGGGACAGGGGGCAATCAGCCCCAGCATTTT. Translation gives CASRSGTGGNQPQHF. The chain has TRBV28 and TRBJ1-5; 10 bases fit TRBD1. After removal of 6 bases from V and 2 bases from J, the junction contained 4 bases not matched to a gene. The germline gives CDR1 MDHEN, CDR2 SYDVKM. The CDR3 sequence is 15 residues long.

The chain couples TRBV5-1 to TRBJ1-1; tentatively, D is TRBD1 (5 bases). The germline V gene has CDR1 SGHRS and CDR2 YFSETQ. The CDR3 runs 15 residues. V was shortened by 0 bases and J by 3 bases, with 12 bases between the two germline ends. The CDR3 DNA reads as TGCGCCAGCAGCTTGGATCCGGGACCGGACACTGAAGCTTTCTTT. Encoded protein: CASSLDPGPDTEAFF.

The chain carries TRBV6-1 and TRBJ2-3; D gene unclear. Trimming removed 1 base at V and 2 bases at J, with 7 bases between. Germline V gene lookup returns CDR1 MNHNS and CDR2 SASEGT. The CDR3 runs to 14 residues. The CDR3 region is CASSEGRSTDTQYF. DNA for the CDR3: TGTGCCAGCAGTGAAGGGCGTTCCACAGATACGCAGTATTTT.

This chain uses TRBV7-2 with TRBJ2-7; D is uncertain. CDR3 length: 12 amino acids. CDR1 SGHTA and CDR2 FQGNSA come from the germline V gene. V was clipped by 1 base and J by 4 bases, with 5 bases between them. As DNA, the CDR3 is TGTGCCAGCAGCTTAGTCGCTTACGAGCAGTACTTC. Its protein is CASSLVAYEQYF. The full variable domain, with the rest looked up from reference TRBV7-2 and TRBJ2-7, is GAGVSQSPSNKVTEKGKDVELRCDPISGHTALYWYRQSLGQGLEFLIYFQGNSAPDKSGLPSDRFSAERTGGSVSTLTIQRTQQEDSAVYLCASSLVAYEQYFGPGTRLTVT.

This chain links TRBV7-9 with TRBJ2-7; D call uncertain. Germline V gene data show CDR1 as SEHNR and CDR2 as FQNEAQ (reference sequence). The CDR3 totals 15 residues. Trimming left V 4 bases short and J 5 bases short, with 18 bases between. CDR3 sequence reads: CASSSAATGLHEQYF. Written as DNA, the CDR3 is TGTGCCAGCAGCTCGGCGGCAACCGGCCTGCACGAGCAGTACTTC.

The chain uses TRBV28 and TRBJ1-4; TRBD1 agrees at 7 bases. The CDR3 spans 14 residues. The germline V gene has CDR1 MDHEN and CDR2 SYDVKM. The V gene end was trimmed by 6 bases and the J gene end by 5 bases; junction bases not matched to a gene: 6. CDR3 region: CASRPTGYNEKLFF. CDR3 bases: TGTGCCAGCAGGCCGACAGGGTACAATGAAAAACTGTTTTTT.

The chain has TRBV9 and TRBJ2-5, with D perhaps matching TRBD1 or TRBD2 (6 bases each). This CDR3 comprises 17 residues. Germline V CDR1 and CDR2: SGDLS, YYNGEE. V was clipped by 4 bases and J by 3 bases, with 22 bases between them. CDR3 residues: CASSSEGGGRGKETQYF. DNA of the CDR3: TGTGCCAGCAGCTCAGAAGGGGGAGGCCGGGGAAAAGAGACCCAGTACTTC.

J is TRBJ2-3 and V is TRBV7-2; weak D call: TRBD2 (5 bases). In germline, CDR1 is SGHTA, CDR2 FQGNSA. The CDR3 consists of 15 residues. The germline V and J ends were trimmed by 1 base and 3 bases, with 11 bases remaining between them. CDR3 residues: CASSLGGAVTDTQYF. CDR3 sequence (DNA): TGTGCCAGCAGCTTAGGGGGAGCGGTAACAGATACGCAGTATTTT.

This clone has more than one count but fewer than ten. The V gene is TRBV14, the J gene TRBJ1-2; D is possibly TRBD1 (5 bases). The ends were cut back, 0 bases at V and 7 bases at J, with 18 bases in the middle. CDR1 SGHDN and CDR2 FVKESK come from the germline V gene. The CDR3 length is 16 residues. The CDR3 coding sequence is TGTGCCAGCAGCCAAGATAGGGGCCGGGGGTATGGTGGCTACACCTTC. This sequence encodes CASSQDRGRGYGGYTF.

In its sample, this clone was seen a few times. This chain joins TRBV5-3 and TRBJ1-1; D is undetermined. Being an ORF, TRBV5-3 has a function that is uncertain. The CDR3 runs to 16 residues. V was trimmed by 4 bases and J by 3 bases, leaving 19 bases between them. The CDR3 loop is CARSPSSPTEDTEAFF. CDR3 coding DNA: TGTGCCAGAAGCCCCTCCAGTCCTACAGAGGACACTGAAGCTTTCTTT.

A single count supports this clone. The V and J genes are TRBV5-6 and TRBJ2-2; 7 nucleotides agree with TRBD1. The germline V gene has CDR1 SGHDT and CDR2 YYEEEE. CDR3 length equals 12 residues. The ends lost 4 bases at V and 6 bases at J; junction bases unmatched: 0. CDR3 in amino acids: CASSQGAGELFF. The CDR3 DNA is TGTGCCAGCAGCCAGGGGGCCGGGGAGCTGTTTTTT. Full variable domain (missing parts from reference TRBV5-6 and TRBJ2-2): DAGVTQSPTHLIKTRGQQVTLRCSPKSGHDTVSWYQQALGQGPQFIFQYYEEEERQRGNFPDRFSGHQFPNYSSELNVNALLLGDSALYLCASSQGAGELFFGEGSRLTVL.

By proportion, this clone is medium-sized. The V and J genes are TRBV28 and TRBJ2-7; TRBD1 aligns across 8 bases. Per germline, CDR1 MDHEN and CDR2 SYDVKM. The trim removed 4 bases at V and 6 bases at J, leaving 11 bases unmatched. The CDR3 extends over 15 amino acids. This CDR3 is CASSSQTGDEGEQYF. The CDR3 DNA follows: TGTGCCAGCAGTTCTCAGACAGGGGACGAGGGCGAGCAGTACTTC.

V gene TRBV19 combines with J gene TRBJ2-3; D perhaps matches TRBD1 (6 bases). Germline CDR1 and CDR2: LNHDA and SQIVND (reference sequence). Trimming pared 4 bases from V and 0 bases from J, leaving 8 bases between. The CDR3 spans 14 residues. The CDR3 loop reads CASSTDSSTDTQYF. The CDR3 region has the DNA TGTGCCAGTAGTACGGACAGCAGCACAGATACGCAGTATTTT. The whole variable domain, filled in from reference TRBV19 and TRBJ2-3, reads DGGITQSPKYLFRKEGQNVTLSCEQNLNHDAMYWYRQDPGQGLRLIYYSQIVNDFQKGDIAEGYSVSREKKESFPLTVTSAQKNPTAFYLCASSTDSSTDTQYFGPGTRLTVL.

The CDR3 coding sequence is TGTGCCACGTCATGGGACACGGACGTCCACTATGGCTACACCTTC. Amino acid sequence: CATSWDTDVHYGYTF. The chain is built from TRBV19 and TRBJ1-2; D is perhaps TRBD1 (6 bases). The V gene lost 10 bases and the J gene lost 3 bases, with 21 bases spanning the gap. The germline CDR1 and CDR2 sequences are LNHDA and SQIVND (reference sequence). This CDR3 contains 15 residues. The variable domain in full, with the rest retrieved from reference TRBV19 and TRBJ1-2, is DGGITQSPKYLFRKEGQNVTLSCEQNLNHDAMYWYRQDPGQGLRLIYYSQIVNDFQKGDIAEGYSVSREKKESFPLTVTSAQKNPTAFYLCATSWDTDVHYGYTFGSGTRLTVV.